Below, 30 T cell receptor beta chains from the same sample are listed, as sequenced in a study of Graves' ophthalmopathy and Graves' hyperthyroidism. Beta-chain TCR CDR3 regions were amplified from RNA transcripts. RT-PCR was first run with HTBI primers, then multiplex PCR in a second round. TCRdb reanalysed the multiplex PCR reads using MiXCR and keeps one entry per CDR3 protein. The sample shows some 1.1 million distinct CDR3 sequences, about 38% of them seen only once. What was sequenced was peripheral blood or thyroid tissue (not recorded which). The receptors originated from an adult man with Graves' hyperthyroidism.

This sequence joins TRBV10-2 and TRBJ1-2, with D hard to call. V was shortened by 2 bases and J by 0 bases, with 16 bases between the two germline ends. Looked up from germline, CDR1 is WSHSY and CDR2 is SAAADI. The CDR3 is 17 amino acids. The CDR3: CASSEPVQLTANYGYTF. The CDR3 DNA is TGCGCCAGCAGTGAGCCGGTACAGCTCACAGCTAACTATGGCTACACCTTC.

In this sample, this clonotype turned up a few times. The germline gene is not matched at one end of the junction; a read error may be the cause. The chain couples TRBV20-1 to TRBJ2-3; TRBD1 matches at 7 bases. The CDR3 contains 15 residues. Germline V gene lookup returns CDR1 DFQATT and CDR2 SNEGSKA (reference sequence). The CDR3 nucleotides read TGCAGTGCCAAGGACAGGCAATCTAGCACATATACGCAGTATTTT. It yields the protein CSAKDRQSSTYTQYF.

This clonotype was seen more than once but under ten times. The V and J genes are TRBV7-3 and TRBJ2-5; D may be TRBD1 (6 bases). The CDR3 has 15 residues. Germline V gene lookup returns CDR1 SGHTA and CDR2 FQGTGA. V lost 5 bases to trimming and J lost 5 bases, with 18 bases between them. The CDR3 region is CASSPSRGGLETQYF. As DNA, the CDR3 is TGTGCCAGCAGCCCTTCCAGGGGCGGATTGGAGACCCAGTACTTC.

The table lists this clonotype with a few counts. The CDR3 spells CASSSSQGQGDQPQHF. The CDR3 DNA reads as TGTGCCAGCAGCTCCTCGCAGGGACAGGGGGATCAGCCCCAGCATTTT. This chain joins TRBV7-6 and TRBJ1-5, with 11 bases matching TRBD1. The germline gives CDR1 SGHVS, CDR2 FNYEAQ. This CDR3 has 16 amino acids. J gave up 5 bases and V 4 bases, and 7 bases lay outside the gene matches.

This clonotype came up many times. This chain joins TRBV2 and TRBJ1-1, with D possibly TRBD1 on 6 matching bases. The V gene lost 7 bases and the J gene lost 5 bases, with 17 bases spanning the gap. The germline gives CDR1 SNHLY, CDR2 FYNNEI. This CDR3 comprises 14 residues. The CDR3 bases are TGTGCCAGCAATAAGGGGGGCGCGGGGACTGAAGCTTTCTTT. This codes for CASNKGGAGTEAFF.

The chain couples TRBV10-3 to TRBJ1-1, with a weak D call TRBD1 (5 bases). The CDR3 has 11 amino acids. CDR1 and CDR2 from the germline V gene are ENHRY and SYGVKD. V lost 6 bases, J lost 9 bases, and 11 bases lay in between. CDR3 sequence (DNA): TGTGCCATCAGGGATGGGACCCAAGCTTTCTTT. As protein: CAIRDGTQAFF.

This clonotype was counted ten times or more. This chain uses TRBV20-1 with TRBJ2-7, with 11 positions matching TRBD1. CDR1 and CDR2 (germline): DFQATT, SNEGSKA (reference sequence). With V trimmed by 3 bases and J by 6 bases, 7 bases remained unmatched. The CDR3 is made up of 14 amino acids. CDR3 protein: CSARGDRGRVEQYF. The DNA of the CDR3 is TGCAGTGCTAGGGGGGACAGGGGGAGAGTCGAGCAGTACTTC.

In its sample, this clonotype was seen many times. V and J are TRBV7-8 and TRBJ2-7; 7 bases match TRBD2. CDR1 is SGHVS, CDR2 FQNEAQ, per germline. Trimming at V came to 5 bases and at J to 2 bases, leaving 9 bases not matched to a gene. The CDR3 contains 15 residues. CDR3 sequence (DNA): TGTGCCAGCAGCGCCCGGACTAGGAAACCCTACGAGCAGTACTTC. It specifies CASSARTRKPYEQYF.

At least ten counts were recorded for this clonotype. The chain employs TRBV6-5 and TRBJ1-5, with D possibly matching TRBD1 (5 bases). The V gene lost 5 bases and the J gene lost 1 base, with 9 bases spanning the gap. Germline V lookup: CDR1 MNHEY, CDR2 SVGAGI. This CDR3 is built from 14 residues. The CDR3 nucleotides are TGTGCCAGCAGTGTCGACAGAAGCAATCAGCCCCAGCATTTT. Translating it yields CASSVDRSNQPQHF.

This clonotype has just a few counts. The rearrangement uses TRBV10-3 and TRBJ1-2, with unresolved D. The CDR3 runs to 14 residues. Germline V lookup: CDR1 ENHRY, CDR2 SYGVKD. Trimming stripped 0 bases from V and 3 bases from J, with 8 bases between. In nucleotides, the CDR3 is TGTGCCATCAGTGAGTCTGCACTCCACTATGGCTACACCTTC. Protein product: CAISESALHYGYTF.

This chain uses TRBV7-2 with TRBJ2-7; tentative D call: TRBD1 (6 bases). Germline loops: CDR1 SGHTA, CDR2 FQGNSA. V lost 10 bases and J lost 9, with 19 bases in between. The CDR3 spans 12 residues. The CDR3 sequence is CAISETGFGQYF. In DNA, the CDR3 is TGTGCCATCAGTGAAACAGGGTTCGGGCAGTACTTC.

About this clonotype itself: As the CDR3 is not closed by the conserved phenylalanine or tryptophan, this likely results from a read error. The limits of the CDR3 on the DNA are not certain, so only TCRdb's listed CDR3 is given. The genes are TRBV29-1 and TRBJ2-5. The CDR3 numbers 14 amino acids, ends counted. The germline CDR1 and CDR2 sequences are SQVTM and ANQGSEA. The CDR3 sequence: CSVPGGDGGYTFGS.

This clonotype was observed at least ten times. This chain links TRBV7-8 with TRBJ1-5; weak D call: TRBD1 (6 bases). V was cut by 2 bases and J by 7 bases, with 12 bases left in between. Germline CDR1 reads SGHVS; CDR2 reads FQNEAQ. The length of the CDR3 is 14 residues. CDR3: CASSLRQARQPQHF. The CDR3 DNA is TGTGCCAGCAGCTTACGACAGGCGCGACAGCCCCAGCATTTT.

This chain joins TRBV12-3 or TRBV12-4 and TRBJ1-5; TRBD1 might be the D (5 bases). The CDR3 length is 14 residues. Trimming removed 4 bases from V and 4 bases from J, with 11 bases in between. The CDR3 is CASSYAGPNQPQHF. As DNA, the CDR3 is TGTGCCAGCAGTTACGCGGGGCCGAATCAGCCCCAGCATTTT.

The chain carries TRBV20-1 and TRBJ2-7; D might be TRBD2 (7 bases). The germline CDR1 and CDR2 sequences are DFQATT and SNEGSKA (reference sequence). The CDR3 totals 15 residues. Trimming cost V 1 base and J 2 bases, with 15 bases left between them. CDR3 loop: CSARGPGGQPYEQYF. CDR3 nucleotide sequence: TGCAGTGCTAGAGGCCCCGGGGGGCAACCCTACGAGCAGTACTTC.

Many counts were recorded for this clonotype. The V gene is TRBV2, the J gene TRBJ1-1, with 7 bases that match TRBD1. In germline, CDR1 is SNHLY, CDR2 FYNNEI. Germline trimming cut 6 bases from V and 0 bases from J; bases unmatched to any gene: 4. The CDR3 spans 14 residues. For the CDR3, the DNA is TGTGCCAGCAGGGGACAGTTCATGAACACTGAAGCTTTCTTT. Its translation: CASRGQFMNTEAFF.

J is TRBJ1-5 and V is TRBV19; the D is unclear. The V gene lost 2 bases and the J gene lost 4 bases, with 9 bases spanning the gap. Germline CDR1 reads LNHDA; CDR2 reads SQIVND (reference sequence). The CDR3 sequence is 14 residues long. This CDR3 is CASSIPLANQPQHF. CDR3 coding DNA: TGTGCCAGTAGTATACCCTTAGCTAATCAGCCCCAGCATTTT.

This clonotype was counted ten times or more. J is TRBJ1-5 and V is TRBV7-2; D call uncertain. With 4 bases removed from V and 2 bases from J, the gap between germline ends came to 9 bases. Germline loops: CDR1 SGHTA, CDR2 FQGNSA. The CDR3 has 14 residues. CDR3 amino acids: CASSYPGGNQPQHF. The DNA of the CDR3 is TGTGCCAGCAGCTACCCGGGTGGCAATCAGCCCCAGCATTTT.

This clonotype was observed at least ten times. The V and J genes are TRBV15 and TRBJ1-4; no definite D call. CDR3 length equals 16 residues. Per germline, CDR1 LNHNV and CDR2 YYDKDF (reference sequence). Trimming shortened V by 1 base and J by 7 bases, and 16 bases separated the two germline ends. CDR3 region: CATSRVGKGYAEKLFF. The CDR3 nucleotides are TGTGCCACCAGCAGAGTCGGAAAAGGGTACGCTGAAAAACTGTTTTTT.

This clonotype was seen repeatedly, ten times or more. The chain is built from TRBV7-9 and TRBJ2-7, with TRBD1 matching 9 bases. The V and J ends lost 7 bases and 5 bases, in that order; junction bases with no gene match: 9. Germline CDR1 and CDR2: SEHNR and FQNEAQ (reference sequence). The CDR3 extends over 14 amino acids. The chain's CDR3 is CASTAGQGRHEQYF. CDR3 nucleotide sequence: TGTGCCAGCACCGCGGGACAGGGTCGTCACGAGCAGTACTTC. Full variable domain (missing parts from reference TRBV7-9 and TRBJ2-7): DTGVSQNPRHKITKRGQNVTFRCDPISEHNRLYWYRQTLGQGPEFLTYFQNEAQLEKSRLLSDRFSAERPKGSFSTLEIQRTEQGDSAMYLCASTAGQGRHEQYFGPGTRLTVT.

The J gene is TRBJ2-7, the V gene TRBV5-8; the D is unclear. V was shortened by 4 bases and J by 4 bases, with 18 bases between the two germline ends. CDR3 size: 15 residues. CDR1 is SGHTS, CDR2 YDEGEE, per germline. The CDR3 region is CASSPRTLGQYEQYF. CDR3 bases: TGTGCCAGCAGCCCCAGGACCCTTGGGCAGTACGAGCAGTACTTC.

Of note for this clonotype: A single base separates this from a much larger clone, so it may be a read error. The chain has TRBV19 and TRBJ1-5; maybe TRBD1 (5 bases). CDR1 and CDR2 from the germline V gene are LNHDA and SQIVND (reference sequence). The CDR3 length is 15 residues. In DNA, the CDR3 is TGTGCCGGTAGTATAGATGGAGGCCACAGGAAGCCCCAGCATTTT. This translates into CAGSIDGGHRKPQHF.

This clonotype was seen a handful of times. This sequence joins TRBV19 and TRBJ2-7; unclear D gene. Germline CDR1 LNHDA, CDR2 SQIVND (reference sequence). V was cut by 6 bases and J by 1 base, with 16 bases left in between. The CDR3 length is 15 residues. In DNA, the CDR3 is TGTGCCAGTAGCGTTGTTCGTGGGGATTCCTACGAGCAGTACTTC. Protein product: CASSVVRGDSYEQYF.

Note on this clonotype: This may be a read error, as it is one base from a much larger clone. This sequence joins TRBV20-1 and TRBJ2-7; unclear D gene. Germline CDR1 reads DFQATT; CDR2 reads SNEGSKA (reference sequence). V was clipped by 5 bases and J by 2 bases, with 13 bases between them. The CDR3 extends over 13 amino acids. Here the CDR3 reads CSAPSSDTYEQYF. CDR3 DNA: TGCAGTGCTCCGTCCTCGGATACCTACGAGCAGTACTTC.

This clonotype was recorded only once. The J gene is TRBJ1-2, the V gene TRBV5-1; 10 nucleotides align to TRBD1. This CDR3 is built from 13 residues. Germline V gene lookup returns CDR1 SGHRS and CDR2 YFSETQ. J lost 7 bases, V lost 5 bases, and 5 bases had no gene match. The CDR3 DNA is TGCGCCAGCAGTTGGGACAGGGGTAGTGGCTACACCTTC. This encodes CASSWDRGSGYTF. Filled out from reference TRBV5-1 and TRBJ1-2, the complete variable domain reads KAGVTQTPRYLIKTRGQQVTLSCSPISGHRSVSWYQQTPGQGLQFLFEYFSETQRNKGNFPGRFSGRQFSNSRSEMNVSTLELGDSALYLCASSWDRGSGYTFGSGTRLTVV.

The chain is built from TRBV9 and TRBJ2-7, with 11 positions matching TRBD1. CDR1 and CDR2 from the germline V gene are SGDLS and YYNGEE. The CDR3 has 18 amino acids. V gave up 4 bases and J gave up 0 bases; unmatched junction bases: 12. In DNA, the CDR3 is TGTGCCAGCAGCTCGACGGACAGGGGGCTCCGGAGCTCCTACGAGCAGTACTTC. As protein: CASSSTDRGLRSSYEQYF.

V and J are TRBV10-3 and TRBJ1-1, with D perhaps TRBD1 (5 bases). Trimming took off 5 bases at V and 10 bases at J, with 11 bases between the two ends. This CDR3 comprises 11 residues. Germline V gene data show CDR1 as ENHRY and CDR2 as SYGVKD. This CDR3 is CAISRGTGAFF. In DNA, the CDR3 is TGTGCCATCAGTAGGGGCACGGGAGCTTTCTTT.

The chain employs TRBV12-3 or TRBV12-4 and TRBJ1-2; TRBD1 is a possible D gene (6 bases). Deletions cut 5 bases from V and 8 bases from J, with 15 bases between. The length of the CDR3 is 13 residues. CDR3 in amino acids: CASSAPGGGGYTF. CDR3 nucleotide sequence: TGTGCCAGCAGTGCCCCCGGGGGCGGCGGCTACACCTTC.

The V call is TRBV5-1, the J call TRBJ2-2, with 9 bases lining up with TRBD2. Germline V lookup: CDR1 SGHRS, CDR2 YFSETQ. The CDR3 length is 20 residues. Unmatched junction bases numbered 17, after V lost 1 base and J lost 4 bases. The CDR3 coding sequence is TGCGCCAGCAGCTTGAGGGGTCCCCGTAGCGGGGGTCTTGGCACCGGGGAGCTGTTTTTT. Amino acid sequence: CASSLRGPRSGGLGTGELFF.

This clonotype was recorded many times. The genes are TRBV7-8 and TRBJ1-2; maybe TRBD1 (5 bases). Looked up from germline, CDR1 is SGHVS and CDR2 is FQNEAQ. V shed 8 bases and J shed 4 bases, with 8 bases lying between them. This CDR3 has 11 residues. CDR3 DNA sequence: TGTGCCAGCTACGGGGGCTATGGCTACACCTTC. Translation: CASYGGYGYTF. The full variable domain, in which reference TRBV7-8 and TRBJ1-2 provide the parts outside the CDR3, is GAGVSQSPRYKVAKRGQDVALRCDPISGHVSLFWYQQALGQGPEFLTYFQNEAQLDKSGLPSDRFFAERPEGSVSTLKIQRTQQEDSAVYLCASYGGYGYTFGSGTRLTVV.